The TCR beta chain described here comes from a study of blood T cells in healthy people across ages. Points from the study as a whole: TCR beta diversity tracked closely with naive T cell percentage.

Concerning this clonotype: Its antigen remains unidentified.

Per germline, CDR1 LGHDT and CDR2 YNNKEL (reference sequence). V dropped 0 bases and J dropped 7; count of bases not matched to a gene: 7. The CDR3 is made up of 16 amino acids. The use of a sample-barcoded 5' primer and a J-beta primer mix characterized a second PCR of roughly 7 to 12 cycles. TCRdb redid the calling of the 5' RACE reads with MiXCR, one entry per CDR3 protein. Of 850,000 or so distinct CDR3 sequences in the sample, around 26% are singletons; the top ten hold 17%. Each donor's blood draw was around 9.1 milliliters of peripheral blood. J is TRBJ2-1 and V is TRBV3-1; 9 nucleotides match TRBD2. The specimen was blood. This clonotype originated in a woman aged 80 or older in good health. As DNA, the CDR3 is TGTGCCAGCAGCCAAGATAGGGCTAGCGGGGCAAATGAGCAGTTCTTC. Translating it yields CASSQDRASGANEQFF.